The 24 T cell receptor beta chains listed next were all sequenced from one sample in a study of shared clonotypes between healthy human individuals. Assay used: immunoSEQ multiplex PCR; TCRdb lists only in-frame clones, some missing. The table has some 2,000,000 clones, approximately 94% seen once. Terminally differentiated effector memory CD45RA+ cells were excluded by CCR7 positive selection of CD45RO-negative cells. The sequenced sample was naive CD8+ T cells sorted from blood. Receptors originate from a young man in good health.

Comments on this clone: At the DNA level, this CDR3 is encoded by other sequences in the same sample as well. The V and J genes are TRBV19 and TRBJ2-3; D may be TRBD2 (5 bases). V lost 3 bases to trimming and J lost 6 bases, with 10 bases between them. This CDR3 comprises 13 residues. CDR1 and CDR2 (germline): LNHDA, SQIVND (reference sequence). The CDR3 DNA reads TGTGCCAGTAGTATCGTGGACTCTGATACGCAGTATTTT. Its protein product is CASSIVDSDTQYF.

The chain couples TRBV28 to TRBJ2-5; 10 positions agree with TRBD1. With V trimmed by 6 bases and J by 2 bases, 6 bases remained unmatched. The CDR3 is made up of 15 amino acids. Germline CDR1 is MDHEN and CDR2 is SYDVKM. The CDR3 DNA reads TGTGCCAGCAGCCCGACAGGGGGCGTACAAGAGACCCAGTACTTC. Translation gives CASSPTGGVQETQYF.

The rearrangement joins TRBV2 to TRBJ2-7; the D is unclear. V lost 3 bases, J lost 3 bases, and 12 bases lay in between. Germline CDR1 reads SNHLY; CDR2 reads FYNNEI. The CDR3 spans 14 residues. The CDR3 nucleotides read TGTGCCAGCAGTGATTCAAGCGTGGGCTACGAGCAGTACTTC. This gives the protein CASSDSSVGYEQYF.

The chain couples TRBV27 to TRBJ1-5; tentative D call: TRBD1 (6 bases). There are 13 residues in the CDR3. Trimming cost V 6 bases and J 1 base, with 7 bases left between them. Germline loops: CDR1 MNHEY, CDR2 SMNVEV (reference sequence). The chain's CDR3 is CASRQGSNQPQHF. The CDR3 DNA reads as TGTGCCAGCAGGCAGGGGAGCAATCAGCCCCAGCATTTT.

Comment on this clone: Other DNA sequences within the sample encode an identical CDR3. Written as DNA, the CDR3 is TGTGCCAGCAGTTTAAGCGGACAAGACTACGAGCAGTACTTC. Its translation is CASSLSGQDYEQYF. This chain links TRBV28 with TRBJ2-7; D could derive from TRBD1 or TRBD2 (5 bases each). The CDR3 length is 14 residues. Germline V gives CDR1 MDHEN, CDR2 SYDVKM. V lost 2 bases, J lost 3 bases, and 11 bases lay in between.

As regards this clone: This same CDR3 is encoded by further DNA sequences in the sample. The chain uses TRBV19 and TRBJ2-7; 7 nucleotides line up with TRBD1. Germline lookup yields CDR1 LNHDA and CDR2 SQIVND (reference sequence). There are 14 residues in the CDR3. V shed 5 bases, J shed 2 bases, and the junction held 6 bases outside the gene matches. The CDR3 nucleotides read TGTGCCAGTAGTCCAACCACAGGGGCCTACGAGCAGTACTTC. Its translation is CASSPTTGAYEQYF.

The V call is TRBV4-3, the J call TRBJ2-1; D may be TRBD1 (6 bases). Germline lookup yields CDR1 LGHNA and CDR2 YSLEER. This CDR3 is 15 amino acids long. Trimming removed 0 bases at V and 4 bases at J, with 10 bases between. The CDR3 nucleotides are TGCGCCAGCAGCCAAGATGAGGGGGAATACAATGAGCAGTTCTTC. Protein: CASSQDEGEYNEQFF.

J is TRBJ2-7 and V is TRBV30; D call uncertain. CDR3 size: 13 residues. From germline, CDR1 is GTSNPN and CDR2 SVGIG (reference sequence). Trimming took 2 bases from V and 0 from J, leaving 8 bases between them. CDR3 region: CAWSYSASYEQYF. Here the CDR3 DNA reads TGTGCCTGGAGTTACAGTGCCTCCTACGAGCAGTACTTC.

The chain carries TRBV5-6 and TRBJ2-2, with D perhaps TRBD1 (6 bases). The CDR3 is 17 amino acids. Trimming left V 1 base short and J 3 bases short, with 16 bases between. Germline V CDR1 and CDR2: SGHDT, YYEEEE. For the CDR3, the DNA is TGTGCCAGCAGCTTGCCGCATAATGAGGGGGACACCGGGGAGCTGTTTTTT. Translated: CASSLPHNEGDTGELFF.

This rearrangement joins TRBV4-3 to TRBJ2-7, with D possibly TRBD2 on 5 matching bases. The germline V gene has CDR1 LGHNA and CDR2 YSLEER. The CDR3 totals 15 residues. Trimming left V 0 bases short and J 3 bases short, with 12 bases between. CDR3 loop: CASSQDYPGYYEQYF. The CDR3 coding sequence is TGCGCCAGCAGCCAAGATTACCCGGGGTACTACGAGCAGTACTTC.

Notes on this clone: Other DNA sequences within the sample encode an identical CDR3. The chain is built from TRBV4-1 and TRBJ1-4; D perhaps matches TRBD1 (5 bases). The germline V and J ends were trimmed by 0 bases and 4 bases, with 9 bases remaining between them. CDR1 and CDR2 (germline): MGHRA, YSYEKL. The CDR3 runs 15 residues. The DNA for the CDR3 is TGCGCCAGCAGCCAAGAGGTAAGGGGTAATGAAAAACTGTTTTTT. Amino acid sequence: CASSQEVRGNEKLFF.

The V call is TRBV11-2, the J call TRBJ2-1, with 7 bases matching TRBD2. The CDR3 length is 15 residues. Trimming cost V 5 bases and J 5 bases; bases outside gene matches: 9. Per the germline V gene, CDR1 is SGHAT and CDR2 is FQNNGV. In nucleotides, the CDR3 is TGTGCCAGCAGCAAGACTAGCTTTCCTAACAATGAGCAGTTCTTC. It codes for CASSKTSFPNNEQFF.

V gene TRBV29-1 combines with J gene TRBJ1-2; 8 bases are a match to TRBD1. Germline CDR1 and CDR2: SQVTM and ANQGSEA. This CDR3 spans 12 amino acids. The J segment lost 4 bases and the V segment lost 6 bases, leaving 4 bases of the junction unmatched. CDR3 region: CSVGQGVYGYTF. CDR3 nucleotides: TGCAGCGTCGGACAGGGAGTCTATGGCTACACCTTC.

This sequence joins TRBV5-6 and TRBJ1-5; 7 bases are a match to TRBD1. Trimming at V came to 3 bases and at J to 2 bases, leaving 2 bases not matched to a gene. This CDR3 comprises 14 residues. Germline V gene lookup returns CDR1 SGHDT and CDR2 YYEEEE. CDR3 coding DNA: TGTGCCAGCAGCTGGCAGGGGGGCAATCAGCCCCAGCATTTT. Residues: CASSWQGGNQPQHF.

The V and J genes are TRBV4-2 and TRBJ2-3; D remains ambiguous. The CDR3 is 15 residues long. V dropped 0 bases and J dropped 0 bases, with 7 bases sitting between them. In germline, CDR1 is LGHNA, CDR2 YNFKEQ. The CDR3 bases are TGTGCCAGCAGCCAAGAGCCTGCTAGCACAGATACGCAGTATTTT. Translated, it gives CASSQEPASTDTQYF.

Comments on this clone: Other nucleotide sequences from this sample produce the same CDR3. The J gene is TRBJ1-1, the V gene TRBV5-6, with D tentatively TRBD1 (6 bases). Trimming left V 0 bases short and J 1 base short, with 7 bases between. The CDR3 spans 14 residues. The germline CDR1 and CDR2 sequences are SGHDT and YYEEEE. CDR3 in amino acids: CASSLGGGNTEAFF. CDR3 nucleotides: TGTGCCAGCAGCTTGGGAGGGGGGAACACTGAAGCTTTCTTT.

The chain joins TRBV19 to TRBJ1-1; D is ambiguous. V was clipped by 5 bases and J by 4 bases, with 14 bases between them. The CDR3 contains 14 residues. From germline, CDR1 is LNHDA and CDR2 SQIVND (reference sequence). CDR3 coding DNA: TGTGCCAGTAGTGTCCCGTGGGGTAGCACTGAAGCTTTCTTT. Encoded protein: CASSVPWGSTEAFF.

The chain employs TRBV7-9 and TRBJ2-2; 7 nucleotides agree with TRBD1. V was clipped by 5 bases and J by 3 bases; unmatched bases: 15. This CDR3 has 18 residues. Germline assignment: CDR1 SEHNR and CDR2 FQNEAQ (reference sequence). CDR3 DNA sequence: TGTGCCAGCAGCGCCGTCGTTGACAGGGCGGTGCACACCGGGGAGCTGTTTTTT. Translating gives CASSAVVDRAVHTGELFF.

The chain is built from TRBV5-1 and TRBJ2-1; a possible D gene is TRBD2 (5 bases). The germline V and J ends were trimmed by 4 bases and 4 bases, with 12 bases remaining between them. The CDR3 runs 14 residues. CDR1 is SGHRS, CDR2 YFSETQ, per germline. The CDR3 sequence is CASSPQSGYNEQFF. As DNA, the CDR3 is TGCGCCAGCAGCCCGCAAAGCGGATACAATGAGCAGTTCTTC.

The V call is TRBV5-1, the J call TRBJ1-1; D unresolved. The CDR3 runs to 14 residues. Germline loops: CDR1 SGHRS, CDR2 YFSETQ. V was trimmed by 1 base and J by 5 bases, leaving 12 bases between them. The CDR3 DNA reads TGCGCCAGCAGCTTGAGGGTTCTTAAGACTGAAGCTTTCTTT. Translating gives CASSLRVLKTEAFF. Filled out from reference TRBV5-1 and TRBJ1-1, the complete variable domain reads KAGVTQTPRYLIKTRGQQVTLSCSPISGHRSVSWYQQTPGQGLQFLFEYFSETQRNKGNFPGRFSGRQFSNSRSEMNVSTLELGDSALYLCASSLRVLKTEAFFGQGTRLTVV.

The chain combines TRBV5-1 with TRBJ2-5, with 9 positions matching TRBD1. The germline gives CDR1 SGHRS, CDR2 YFSETQ. With 4 bases clipped from V and 5 bases from J, the junction kept 9 bases outside the gene matches. The length of the CDR3 is 15 residues. The CDR3 coding sequence is TGCGCCAGCAGCCAGGGACAGGGACTATGGGAGACCCAGTACTTC. This encodes CASSQGQGLWETQYF. Together with reference TRBV5-1 and TRBJ2-5, the CDR3 gives the full variable domain: KAGVTQTPRYLIKTRGQQVTLSCSPISGHRSVSWYQQTPGQGLQFLFEYFSETQRNKGNFPGRFSGRQFSNSRSEMNVSTLELGDSALYLCASSQGQGLWETQYFGPGTRLLVL.

The chain couples TRBV29-1 to TRBJ2-7; 12 nucleotides line up with TRBD1. The J segment lost 4 bases and the V segment lost 0 bases, leaving 1 base of the junction unmatched. The CDR3 covers 14 residues. Germline-derived CDR1 and CDR2 are SQVTM and ANQGSEA. The CDR3 spells CSVEEGQGAYEQYF. The DNA for the CDR3 is TGCAGCGTTGAAGAGGGACAGGGGGCGTACGAGCAGTACTTC.

The V call is TRBV6-5, the J call TRBJ2-1; D not resolved. The CDR3 is made up of 13 amino acids. Germline assignment: CDR1 MNHEY and CDR2 SVGAGI. V gave up 5 bases and J gave up 8 bases, with 13 bases separating them. The CDR3 DNA follows: TGTGCCAGCAGTCCCCCGGCTTACCATGAGCAGTTCTTC. It specifies CASSPPAYHEQFF.

The J gene is TRBJ1-2, the V gene TRBV7-9; D call uncertain. Germline V gene sequence: CDR1 SEHNR, CDR2 FQNEAQ (reference sequence). V gave up 1 base and J gave up 8 bases, with 8 bases separating them. This CDR3 is built from 12 residues. Here the CDR3 DNA reads TGTGCCAGCAGCTTAGTTTGGGAAGGCTACACCTTC. This encodes CASSLVWEGYTF.